Listed here are 17 T cell receptor beta chains from one sample, sequenced in a study of cytomegalovirus exposure and HLA in healthy donors. Assay used: immunoSEQ multiplex PCR; TCRdb lists only in-frame clones, some missing. The data contain 140,000 to 150,000 clones, about 94% of them singletons. The sequenced sample consisted of PBMCs. These receptors originate from a man aged 18 to 35 in good health and CMV-seropositive.

CDR3 DNA sequence: TGTGCCAGCAGTGAAGCCTGGCGCACAGATACGCAGTATTTT. Protein product: CASSEAWRTDTQYF. The chain is built from TRBV2 and TRBJ2-3; D uncertain. CDR3 size: 14 residues. The ends were cut back, 0 bases at V and 1 base at J, with 5 bases in the middle. Looked up from germline, CDR1 is SNHLY and CDR2 is FYNNEI.

The rearrangement links TRBV7-9 to TRBJ1-6; no definite D call. The germline CDR1 and CDR2 sequences are SEHNR and FQNEAQ (reference sequence). Trimming cost V 5 bases and J 7 bases, with 9 bases left between them. The CDR3 contains 13 residues. The DNA of the CDR3 is TGTGCCAGCAGCGTCCAACAGAATTCACCCCTCCACTTT. Its protein product is CASSVQQNSPLHF.

The chain combines TRBV30 with TRBJ1-6; D is perhaps TRBD1 (6 bases). Trimming removed 3 bases at V and 6 bases at J, with 6 bases between. This CDR3 comprises 12 residues. Germline lookup yields CDR1 GTSNPN and CDR2 SVGIG (reference sequence). In DNA, the CDR3 is TGTGCCTGGAGACAGGGTAATTCACCCCTCCACTTT. It yields the protein CAWRQGNSPLHF.

This chain joins TRBV6-1 and TRBJ2-3, with TRBD2 as a possible D gene (5 bases). CDR3 length: 15 residues. V dropped 7 bases and J dropped 0 bases, with 14 bases sitting between them. The germline CDR1 and CDR2 sequences are MNHNS and SASEGT. The CDR3 here is CASTQKRTSTDTQYF. The CDR3 DNA reads as TGTGCCAGCACCCAGAAGCGGACTAGCACAGATACGCAGTATTTT.

This chain joins TRBV27 and TRBJ2-3; D is possibly TRBD2 (5 bases). Deletions cut 1 base from V and 4 bases from J, with 18 bases between. The CDR3 is 17 residues long. The germline V gene encodes CDR1 MNHEY and CDR2 SMNVEV (reference sequence). Here the CDR3 reads CASSLYPRTPGSDTQYF. The CDR3 DNA reads as TGTGCCAGCAGTTTATACCCCCGGACGCCGGGATCAGATACGCAGTATTTT.

This clone was recorded only once. V and J are TRBV27 and TRBJ2-7; 7 bases line up with TRBD2. The CDR3 sequence is 13 residues long. The germline gives CDR1 MNHEY, CDR2 SMNVEV (reference sequence). The J segment lost 3 bases and the V segment lost 3 bases, leaving 2 bases of the junction unmatched. The DNA of the CDR3 is TGTGCCAGCAGTTTCAGCGGGGACTACGAGCAGTACTTC. As protein: CASSFSGDYEQYF.

The CDR3 DNA reads TGTGCCAGCAGCCCATCCTCGCCCGGCGGGATGTTGGATACGCAGTATTTT. Its translation is CASSPSSPGGMLDTQYF. The chain uses TRBV7-3 and TRBJ2-3, with D possibly being TRBD2 (6 bases). CDR1 is SGHTA, CDR2 FQGTGA, per germline. The CDR3 contains 17 residues. The V end lost 5 bases, the J end lost 6 bases, and 24 bases lay between the germline ends.

This chain joins TRBV15 and TRBJ1-1; 7 positions match TRBD1. CDR1 and CDR2 from the germline V gene are LNHNV and YYDKDF (reference sequence). V shed 3 bases, J shed 1 base, and the junction held 11 bases outside the gene matches. CDR3 size: 17 residues. CDR3 DNA sequence: TGTGCCACCAGCAGTGGAGGGGGCCCCGGGCCGAACACTGAAGCTTTCTTT. Encoded protein: CATSSGGGPGPNTEAFF.

This clone has a single count. The J gene is TRBJ2-1, the V gene TRBV6-5; the D is unclear. CDR1 is MNHEY and CDR2 is SVGAGI in the germline V gene. Between the trimmed V and J ends, which lost 6 bases and 4 bases, there was a span of 16 bases. The CDR3 is made up of 15 amino acids. The CDR3 protein is CASREWRSHYNEQFF. The CDR3 bases are TGTGCCAGCAGAGAGTGGAGATCTCATTACAATGAGCAGTTCTTC.

The gene calls are TRBV2 and TRBJ2-7, with a tentative D call TRBD2 (5 bases). There are 12 residues in the CDR3. CDR1 SNHLY and CDR2 FYNNEI come from the germline V gene. V lost 7 bases and J lost 1, with 8 bases in between. CDR3 DNA sequence: TGTGCCAGCAATAGCGTGTCCTACGAGCAGTACTTC. Protein sequence: CASNSVSYEQYF.

The chain recombines TRBV9 with TRBJ1-2; the D is unclear. This CDR3 has 14 residues. From germline, CDR1 is SGDLS and CDR2 YYNGEE. V lost 0 bases to trimming and J lost 0 bases, with 6 bases between them. The CDR3 loop is CASSVASSNYGYTF. For the CDR3, the DNA is TGTGCCAGCAGCGTAGCCAGTTCTAACTATGGCTACACCTTC.

The rearrangement uses TRBV4-2 and TRBJ1-2; 10 nucleotides line up with TRBD1. J was trimmed by 5 bases and V by 0 bases; bases with no gene match: 6. The CDR3 sequence is 16 residues long. Germline lookup yields CDR1 LGHNA and CDR2 YNFKEQ. DNA for the CDR3: TGTGCCAGCAGCCAAGAAGTTGGGGGACAGGGGTATGGCTACACCTTC. Translation: CASSQEVGGQGYGYTF.

V gene TRBV13 combines with J gene TRBJ2-1; D is unclear. Germline V lookup: CDR1 PRHDT, CDR2 FYEKMQ (reference sequence). CDR3 size: 15 residues. V was cut by 0 bases and J by 2 bases, with 8 bases left in between. In nucleotides, the CDR3 is TGTGCCAGCAGCTTAGGGCTACTTCCCTACAATGAGCAGTTCTTC. Translation: CASSLGLLPYNEQFF.

The chain joins TRBV2 to TRBJ2-3, with TRBD1 matching 7 bases. The V gene's germline CDR1 is SNHLY and CDR2 FYNNEI. With V trimmed by 3 bases and J by 5 bases, 5 bases remained unmatched. CDR3 length: 14 amino acids. The CDR3 is CASSEQGVQDTQYF. The DNA of the CDR3 is TGTGCCAGCAGTGAGCAGGGGGTTCAAGATACGCAGTATTTT.

This chain connects TRBV7-9 to TRBJ2-7; 9 nucleotides match TRBD1. CDR1 is SEHNR, CDR2 FQNEAQ, per germline (reference sequence). The CDR3 extends over 15 amino acids. The J segment lost 5 bases and the V segment lost 4 bases, leaving 9 bases of the junction unmatched. The CDR3, as DNA: TGTGCCAGCAGCTCACCCCGGGACAGGGAAGACGAGCAGTACTTC. Translated: CASSSPRDREDEQYF.

This clone was recorded only once. This sequence joins TRBV11-2 and TRBJ2-7, with D tentatively TRBD2 (7 bases). Germline V lookup: CDR1 SGHAT, CDR2 FQNNGV. CDR3 length equals 15 residues. The V gene lost 1 base and the J gene lost 7 bases, with 17 bases spanning the gap. CDR3 region: CASSLVGGLGEEQYF. The CDR3 DNA follows: TGTGCCAGCAGCTTAGTCGGGGGGCTAGGGGAAGAGCAGTACTTC. Filled out from reference TRBV11-2 and TRBJ2-7, the complete variable domain reads EAGVAQSPRYKIIEKRQSVAFWCNPISGHATLYWYQQILGQGPKLLIQFQNNGVVDDSQLPKDRFSAERLKGVDSTLKIQPAKLEDSAVYLCASSLVGGLGEEQYFGPGTRLTVT.

This clone was seen only once. This chain links TRBV28 with TRBJ1-2; 11 bases align to TRBD1. V lost 5 bases and J lost 4; bases outside the gene matches: 9. Per germline, CDR1 MDHEN and CDR2 SYDVKM. The CDR3 contains 16 residues. In DNA form, the CDR3 reads TGTGCCAGCAGTCCCTTTAGGGACAGGGGGATCTATGGCTACACCTTC. Its protein product is CASSPFRDRGIYGYTF.